Following are 10 T cell receptor beta chains from one sample sequenced in a study of beta chain features in type 1 diabetes (dated by TCRdb to the late 2010s). The paper as a whole reports these results and caveats: Type 1 diabetes patients showed a moderate but significant shortening of TCRB CDR3 length in all four CD4+ subsets.

These receptors are not linked to any known antigen. Library preparation was by the immunoSEQ multiplex PCR assay. All of the isolated RNA was reverse transcribed with the High Capacity cDNA Reverse Transcription Kit, so expressed TCRB transcripts were sequenced. TCRdb took over this immuneACCESS table, retaining in-frame rearrangements with V and J assigned. Such tables are incomplete; in checked studies, under half of the missing clones stem from an unresolved V gene, and the remainder is unexplained. The sample includes some 160,000 clones, with 7% to 9.5% observed a single time. Under 0.85% of the sample is taken by the ten largest. Sequences were obtained from central memory CD4+ T cells from blood. These receptors were collected from a woman aged 25 to 39 with type 1 diabetes.

Only a few counts were recorded for this clone. The gene calls are TRBV7-9 and TRBJ2-5; the D is unclear. V lost 2 bases, J lost 1 base, and 5 bases lay in between. From germline, CDR1 is SEHNR and CDR2 FQNEAQ (reference sequence). This CDR3 has 13 residues. In DNA form, the CDR3 reads TGTGCCAGCAGCTTAAACAGCCAAGAGACCCAGTACTTC. The encoded protein is CASSLNSQETQYF.

Only a few counts were recorded for this clone. The V and J genes are TRBV5-6 and TRBJ2-2; the D is unclear. The V end was cut by 6 bases, the J end by 8 bases, with 20 bases between. The CDR3 runs 15 residues. Germline V lookup: CDR1 SGHDT, CDR2 YYEEEE. CDR3 nucleotide sequence: TGTGCCAGCACCGAATTCCAACGAGGTCTGGGGGAGCTGTTTTTT. This sequence encodes CASTEFQRGLGELFF.

The CDR3 DNA is TGTGCCTGGAGTCTACAGGGAAAACAAGGCTACACCTTC. As protein: CAWSLQGKQGYTF. This chain connects TRBV30 to TRBJ1-2; a weak D match, TRBD1 (6 bases). The CDR3 sequence is 13 residues long. Trimming took off 2 bases at V and 8 bases at J, with 15 bases between the two ends. CDR1 GTSNPN and CDR2 SVGIG come from the germline V gene (reference sequence).

This clone was recorded a few times. The V and J genes are TRBV7-9 and TRBJ1-3; D call uncertain. V lost 3 bases and J 3 bases, leaving 15 bases between the germline ends. Germline assignment: CDR1 SEHNR and CDR2 FQNEAQ (reference sequence). CDR3 length: 16 residues. In DNA form, the CDR3 reads TGTGCCAGCAGCTTTTGGGCAGCAACCTTTGGAAACACCATATATTTT. Translated: CASSFWAATFGNTIYF.

The chain joins TRBV27 to TRBJ1-2, with TRBD1 matching over 7 bases. Germline-derived CDR1 and CDR2 are MNHEY and SMNVEV (reference sequence). V shed 6 bases, J shed 2 bases, and the junction held 6 bases outside the gene matches. The CDR3 runs to 14 residues. CDR3 residues: CASRMEGQNYGYTF. The CDR3 DNA sequence: TGTGCCAGCAGAATGGAGGGACAGAACTATGGCTACACCTTC.

The V and J genes are TRBV5-1 and TRBJ2-1, with TRBD2 matching 8 bases. Germline-derived CDR1 and CDR2 are SGHRS and YFSETQ. The J segment lost 1 base and the V segment lost 1 base, leaving 1 base of the junction unmatched. CDR3 length: 15 amino acids. In DNA form, the CDR3 reads TGCGCCAGCAGCTTGATAGCGGGGTCCTACAATGAGCAGTTCTTC. Translation gives CASSLIAGSYNEQFF. Based on the CDR3 plus reference TRBV5-1 and TRBJ2-1, the full variable domain is KAGVTQTPRYLIKTRGQQVTLSCSPISGHRSVSWYQQTPGQGLQFLFEYFSETQRNKGNFPGRFSGRQFSNSRSEMNVSTLELGDSALYLCASSLIAGSYNEQFFGPGTRLTVL.

This clone was detected only a few times. V usage is TRBV5-1 and J usage is TRBJ1-2; 7 bases are a match to TRBD1. The CDR3 covers 16 residues. Trimming at V came to 0 bases and at J to 0 bases, leaving 5 bases not matched to a gene. Germline lookup yields CDR1 SGHRS and CDR2 YFSETQ. CDR3 region: CASSLAAQGANYGYTF. The CDR3 coding sequence is TGCGCCAGCAGCTTGGCCGCTCAGGGGGCTAACTATGGCTACACCTTC.

The chain couples TRBV6-4 to TRBJ2-1; 9 bases fit TRBD1. The germline V gene has CDR1 MRHNA and CDR2 SNTAGT. The length of the CDR3 is 16 residues. Germline trimming cut 0 bases from V and 7 bases from J; bases unmatched to any gene: 7. CDR3 sequence: CASSDSVTGGQNEQFF. CDR3 nucleotide sequence: TGTGCCAGCAGTGACTCGGTAACAGGGGGCCAGAATGAGCAGTTCTTC.

The V call is TRBV7-9, the J call TRBJ2-6, with unresolved D. The CDR3 extends over 15 amino acids. In germline, CDR1 is SEHNR, CDR2 FQNEAQ (reference sequence). Trimming removed 5 bases from V and 2 bases from J, with 10 bases in between. DNA for the CDR3: TGTGCCAGCAGCCCTCACAGAACTGGGGCCAACGTCCTGACTTTC. It specifies CASSPHRTGANVLTF.

This clone was recorded a few times. Here the CDR3 reads CASRLDRGGQPQHF. DNA for the CDR3: TGTGCCAGCAGGTTAGACAGGGGAGGACAGCCCCAGCATTTT. V and J are TRBV2 and TRBJ1-5, with 8 bases aligning to TRBD1. Germline V gene lookup returns CDR1 SNHLY and CDR2 FYNNEI. CDR3 size: 14 residues. Trimming removed 6 bases from V and 7 bases from J; junction bases left unmatched: 8.